This TCR beta chain originates from a study of blood T cell repertoires in COVID-19. Overall study: Acute-phase and convalescent COVID-19 samples originated in the United States, Italy and Spain. T cells, B-cell-depleted T cells, or PBMCs supplied cDNA or gDNA.

Germline-derived CDR1 and CDR2 are SGHTS and YDEGEE. The CDR3 totals 14 residues. Trimming removed 1 base from V and 5 bases from J; junction bases left unmatched: 4. In the authors' workflow: Counts of nucleated cells, estimated from reference gene primer amplification, were obtained. Measured with immunoSEQ multiplex PCR; TCRdb has only the in-frame clones, and not every one. The V and J calls and clone size are taken from that table; D and trimming were inferred from the DNA. The repertoire holds 200,000 or so clones, with around 89% as singletons. Sequencing used peripheral blood. The genes are TRBV5-8 and TRBJ2-5, with 8 bases fitting TRBD1. The TCR was taken from an older man with acute or convalescent COVID-19. The CDR3 sequence: CASSLTGGDETQYF. CDR3 nucleotides: TGTGCCAGCAGCTTGACAGGGGGAGACGAGACCCAGTACTTC.